These 17 T cell receptor beta chains came from one sample sequenced in a study of blood T cell repertoires in COVID-19. The assay was immunoSEQ multiplex PCR, and TCRdb's table has in-frame clones only and misses some. The sample carries hundreds of thousands of clones, around 87% recorded once. What was sequenced was PBMCs or T cells enriched from blood (not recorded which). Every receptor here comes from a man aged 40-49 years in a cohort exposed to, infected with or recovered from COVID-19 (not recorded which).

The chain combines TRBV19 with TRBJ2-2; D perhaps matches TRBD1 (5 bases). V lost 10 bases and J 0 bases, leaving 18 bases between the germline ends. Germline V gene lookup returns CDR1 LNHDA and CDR2 SQIVND (reference sequence). This CDR3 is 16 amino acids long. The CDR3, as DNA: TGTGCCACCTCTATGCCTAGGGGCGCGAACACCGGGGAGCTGTTTTTT. Translation gives CATSMPRGANTGELFF.

This sequence joins TRBV6-5 and TRBJ2-1; tentative D call: TRBD1 (6 bases). Trimming left V 0 bases short and J 9 bases short, with 15 bases between. The CDR3 consists of 15 residues. The germline V gene encodes CDR1 MNHEY and CDR2 SVGAGI. The DNA for the CDR3 is TGTGCCAGCAGTTACTCGAGAAGCAGGGGCCCTGAGCAGTTCTTC. Its translation: CASSYSRSRGPEQFF.

The rearrangement links TRBV5-1 to TRBJ1-1, with D possibly being TRBD1 (5 bases). CDR3 length: 13 amino acids. V shed 4 bases and J shed 3 bases, with 10 bases lying between them. CDR1 is SGHRS and CDR2 is YFSETQ in the germline V gene. The CDR3 region has the DNA TGCGCCAGCAGCGAGCAGGGTTACACTGAAGCTTTCTTT. It specifies CASSEQGYTEAFF.

The chain employs TRBV5-1 and TRBJ2-3, with a possible D match to TRBD2 (6 bases). The CDR3 is 17 amino acids. Trimming took off 4 bases at V and 2 bases at J, with 20 bases between the two ends. From germline, CDR1 is SGHRS and CDR2 YFSETQ. CDR3 amino acids: CASSTGASEINTDTQYF. The DNA for the CDR3 is TGCGCCAGCAGCACTGGGGCTAGCGAGATAAACACAGATACGCAGTATTTT.

The rearrangement joins TRBV19 to TRBJ1-1; 8 bases fit TRBD1. Germline V gene data show CDR1 as LNHDA and CDR2 as SQIVND (reference sequence). The length of the CDR3 is 16 residues. Trimming cost V 6 bases and J 0 bases; bases outside gene matches: 9. CDR3 in amino acids: CASRRSDRDMNTEAFF. The DNA of the CDR3 is TGTGCCAGTAGAAGATCGGACAGGGACATGAACACTGAAGCTTTCTTT.

The chain carries TRBV9 and TRBJ2-3, with 7 bases lining up with TRBD2. Germline trimming cut 3 bases from V and 1 base from J; bases unmatched to any gene: 8. This CDR3 is built from 16 residues. Per germline, CDR1 SGDLS and CDR2 YYNGEE. CDR3 DNA: TGTGCCAGCAGCGACGGGGGGAGGGGTCGCACAGATACGCAGTATTTT. The encoded protein is CASSDGGRGRTDTQYF.

The V gene is TRBV19, the J gene TRBJ1-3; 12 bases map to TRBD1. CDR1 is LNHDA, CDR2 SQIVND, per germline (reference sequence). The CDR3 has 15 residues. With 8 bases clipped from V and 7 bases from J, the junction kept 9 bases outside the gene matches. The CDR3 spells CASRTGTGGINTIYF. For the CDR3, the DNA is TGTGCCAGTCGTACCGGGACAGGGGGCATCAACACCATATATTTT.

The chain links TRBV3-1 (or the pseudogene TRBV3-2) to TRBJ2-6, with D possibly TRBD1 on 6 matching bases. V was pared by 0 bases and J by 0 bases, with 15 bases between. The CDR3 loop spans 19 amino acids. The germline CDR1 and CDR2 sequences are LGHDT and YNNKEL (reference sequence). The CDR3 loop reads CASSQDQGTPLSGANVLTF. The CDR3 nucleotides read TGTGCCAGCAGCCAAGATCAGGGGACCCCTCTCTCTGGGGCCAACGTCCTGACTTTC.

In DNA, the CDR3 is TGTGCCAGCAGCTCGCTAGGAGAGCAGTACTTC. It translates to CASSSLGEQYF. The genes are TRBV7-2 and TRBJ2-7; D remains unclear. The CDR3 runs 11 residues. V was clipped by 4 bases and J by 7 bases, with 8 bases between them. CDR1 and CDR2 (germline): SGHTA, FQGNSA.

The chain couples TRBV6-5 to TRBJ2-7, with a weak D call TRBD2 (5 bases). Germline V gene sequence: CDR1 MNHEY, CDR2 SVGAGI. The V end was cut by 7 bases, the J end by 7 bases, with 14 bases between. This CDR3 has 12 amino acids. In nucleotides, the CDR3 is TGTGCCAGCATAAGGGTAGCGAAAGAGCAGTACTTC. Protein: CASIRVAKEQYF.

The chain links TRBV5-4 to TRBJ2-7; 7 nucleotides align to TRBD1. CDR1 SGHNT and CDR2 YYREEE come from the germline V gene (reference sequence). The trim removed 2 bases at V and 6 bases at J, leaving 11 bases unmatched. This CDR3 comprises 15 residues. The CDR3 coding sequence is TGTGCCAGCAGCTTCCTGACAGGGACCCCCTTCGAGCAGTACTTC. Protein: CASSFLTGTPFEQYF.

The chain is built from TRBV24-1 and TRBJ1-1; D possibly corresponds to TRBD1 (6 bases). This CDR3 region has 12 residues. Trimming removed 4 bases from V and 5 bases from J, with 7 bases in between. Germline V gene data show CDR1 as KGHDR and CDR2 as SFDVKD. For the CDR3, the DNA is TGTGCCACCAGTGAGAGGGGGACTGAAGCTTTCTTT. Translating gives CATSERGTEAFF.

The rearrangement uses TRBV6-5 and TRBJ1-2; 7 bases are shared with TRBD1. This CDR3 is 15 amino acids long. Trimming removed 7 bases from V and 1 base from J; junction bases left unmatched: 9. The V gene's germline CDR1 is MNHEY and CDR2 SVGAGI. CDR3 protein: CASKKDRADNYGYTF. The CDR3 DNA reads as TGTGCCAGCAAGAAAGACAGGGCAGATAACTATGGCTACACCTTC.

The J gene is TRBJ2-7, the V gene TRBV11-2, with 8 bases matching TRBD1. V lost 4 bases to trimming and J lost 5 bases; unmatched junction nucleotides: 7. CDR3 length: 14 residues. Germline lookup yields CDR1 SGHAT and CDR2 FQNNGV. The CDR3 protein is CASSSGQVGDEQYF. The CDR3 DNA follows: TGTGCCAGCAGCTCGGGACAGGTAGGCGACGAGCAGTACTTC. Complete variable domain (other parts from reference TRBV11-2 and TRBJ2-7): EAGVAQSPRYKIIEKRQSVAFWCNPISGHATLYWYQQILGQGPKLLIQFQNNGVVDDSQLPKDRFSAERLKGVDSTLKIQPAKLEDSAVYLCASSSGQVGDEQYFGPGTRLTVT.

This clone was detected only a few times. This chain connects TRBV28 to TRBJ1-5, with D perhaps matching TRBD1 (5 bases). Trimming removed 3 bases at V and 6 bases at J, with 15 bases between. There are 15 residues in the CDR3. Germline loops: CDR1 MDHEN, CDR2 SYDVKM. Here the CDR3 DNA reads TGTGCCAGCAGTTTGCACACCCAGGGTGGTCAGCCCCAGCATTTT. Its protein product is CASSLHTQGGQPQHF.

The chain links TRBV18 to TRBJ2-7; 11 bases line up with TRBD2. Germline V gene lookup returns CDR1 KGHSH and CDR2 LQKENI. The V and J ends lost 3 bases and 9 bases, in that order; junction bases with no gene match: 13. There are 16 residues in the CDR3. DNA for the CDR3: TGTGCCAGCTCACCTGGATCGGGACTAGCGGACCGGGGGCAGTACTTC. Residues: CASSPGSGLADRGQYF. Supplemented by reference TRBV18 and TRBJ2-7, the full variable domain reads NAGVMQNPRHLVRRRGQEARLRCSPMKGHSHVYWYRQLPEEGLKFMVYLQKENIIDESGMPKERFSAEFPKEGPSILRIQQVVRGDSAAYFCASSPGSGLADRGQYFGPGTRLTVT.

V and J are TRBV12-5 and TRBJ2-7; TRBD1 matches at 8 bases. This CDR3 comprises 15 residues. Germline-derived CDR1 and CDR2 are LGHNT and FRNRAP. Losses at the gene ends were 4 bases for V and 2 bases for J; bases not matched to a gene: 7. The CDR3 coding sequence is TGTGCTAGTGGTTGGACAGGGCAACGAACCTACGAGCAGTACTTC. It translates to CASGWTGQRTYEQYF.